This T cell receptor beta chain was sequenced in a study of blood T cell repertoires in COVID-19. Study in general: Samples came from the United States, Italy and Spain, spanning acute and convalescent COVID-19. In each case, the material was cDNA or gDNA derived from T cells, B-cell-depleted T cells, or PBMCs.

Authors' methods: Counts of nucleated cells, estimated from reference gene primer amplification, were obtained. The assay was immunoSEQ multiplex PCR, and TCRdb's table has in-frame clones only and misses some. Clone size and the V and J calls come from that table; the DNA yielded D and trimming. The table shows around 200,000 clones, with about 88% occurring only once. The specimen was peripheral blood. The sequence came from a man aged 35 to 55 with active or convalescent COVID-19.

Written as DNA, the CDR3 is TGCGCCAGCAGCCAAGTTTCGCAGACTGAAGCTTTCTTT. As protein: CASSQVSQTEAFF. This chain uses TRBV4-1 with TRBJ1-1; no clear D. The germline gives CDR1 MGHRA, CDR2 YSYEKL. This CDR3 has 13 amino acids. With 1 base removed from V and 5 bases from J, the gap between germline ends came to 8 bases.